One sample yielded the 18 T cell receptor beta chains listed below, sequenced in a study of beta chain features in type 1 diabetes. General observations from the study: Moderate but significant shortening of TCRB CDR3s was recorded in all four CD4+ subsets from Type 1 diabetes patients.

Expressed TCRB transcripts were sequenced, since all the RNA that had been isolated was reverse transcribed. Sequencing used immunoSEQ multiplex PCR; TCRdb keeps in-frame clones, though not all of them. The profile shows around 140,000 clones, approximately 9% of them singletons. Their cognate antigens are unknown. What was sequenced was central memory CD4+ T cells from blood. These receptors were collected from a young man with type 1 diabetes.

This rearrangement joins TRBV7-9 to TRBJ1-1, with 9 positions matching TRBD1. CDR1 and CDR2 (germline): SEHNR, FQNEAQ (reference sequence). With V trimmed by 5 bases and J by 3 bases, 1 base remained unmatched. The CDR3 totals 13 residues. The CDR3 protein is CASSTGGYTEAFF. The CDR3 DNA follows: TGTGCCAGCAGCACAGGGGGCTACACTGAAGCTTTCTTT.

The table lists this clone with a few counts. This chain joins TRBV4-3 and TRBJ2-5; D may be TRBD2 (5 bases). The CDR3 covers 16 residues. Germline CDR1 is LGHNA and CDR2 is YSLEER. V dropped 1 base and J dropped 2 bases, with 14 bases sitting between them. CDR3: CASSQGARGIQETQYF. The CDR3 bases are TGCGCCAGCAGCCAAGGGGCTAGAGGGATACAAGAGACCCAGTACTTC.

The sample holds a few counts of this clone. V is TRBV7-2 and J is TRBJ1-2; D is perhaps TRBD1 (5 bases). Germline CDR1 is SGHTA and CDR2 is FQGNSA. V was shortened by 5 bases and J by 8 bases, with 12 bases between the two germline ends. The CDR3 totals 12 residues. The CDR3 DNA reads as TGTGCCAGCAGCCTAGGGGCGGGGGGCTACACCTTC. Translation: CASSLGAGGYTF.

A few counts support this clone. This rearrangement joins TRBV28 to TRBJ1-2; D not certain. V was pared by 11 bases and J by 3 bases, with 13 bases between. Germline loops: CDR1 MDHEN, CDR2 SYDVKM. The CDR3 contains 12 residues. The CDR3 loop is CAGSDGDYGYTF. The CDR3 nucleotides are TGTGCCGGCTCCGACGGAGACTATGGCTACACCTTC.

This clone came up a few times. V and J are TRBV29-1 and TRBJ2-5; 8 bases fit TRBD1. This CDR3 is built from 14 residues. Trimming at V came to 4 bases and at J to 5 bases, leaving 9 bases not matched to a gene. From germline, CDR1 is SQVTM and CDR2 ANQGSEA. CDR3 loop: CSVAWQGAGETQYF. The CDR3 DNA is TGCAGCGTTGCTTGGCAGGGGGCCGGTGAGACCCAGTACTTC.

V and J are TRBV28 and TRBJ1-5; no reliable D call. This CDR3 has 15 residues. Trimming shortened V by 3 bases and J by 5 bases, and 14 bases separated the two germline ends. Germline CDR1 MDHEN, CDR2 SYDVKM. CDR3 coding DNA: TGTGCCAGCAGTTTGGCGGCAGCGGGAGATCAGCCCCAGCATTTT. Its protein product is CASSLAAAGDQPQHF.

This clone appeared a few times. V is TRBV2 and J is TRBJ2-3; TRBD1 might be the D (5 bases). Germline V gene data show CDR1 as SNHLY and CDR2 as FYNNEI. The CDR3 has 16 residues. The germline V and J ends were trimmed by 7 bases and 2 bases, with 19 bases remaining between them. DNA of the CDR3: TGTGCCAGCAAAGGGGCTGGGGTCCCGCTCACAGATACGCAGTATTTT. This gives the protein CASKGAGVPLTDTQYF.

The J gene is TRBJ2-3, the V gene TRBV5-4, with 9 bases matching TRBD1. The germline V gene has CDR1 SGHNT and CDR2 YYREEE (reference sequence). J was trimmed by 1 base and V by 4 bases; bases with no gene match: 7. The CDR3 has 16 amino acids. The CDR3 protein is CASSTRTGVGTDTQYF. The CDR3 DNA sequence: TGTGCCAGCAGCACCCGGACAGGGGTTGGCACAGATACGCAGTATTTT.

This clone was recorded a few times. The chain carries TRBV2 and TRBJ2-1; weak D call: TRBD1 (5 bases). This CDR3 has 11 amino acids. From germline, CDR1 is SNHLY and CDR2 FYNNEI. Trimming took 6 bases from V and 15 from J, leaving 15 bases between them. CDR3 in DNA: TGTGCCAGCAGGGCCCGGTTTAGGGGGTTCTTC. As protein: CASRARFRGFF.

The genes are TRBV7-9 and TRBJ1-2, with TRBD1 matching 10 bases. Trimming took 5 bases from V and 7 from J; bases not matched to a gene: 4. Germline V lookup: CDR1 SEHNR, CDR2 FQNEAQ (reference sequence). CDR3 length: 13 residues. This CDR3 reads CASSLGTGVGYTF. In nucleotides, the CDR3 is TGTGCCAGCAGCCTGGGGACAGGGGTTGGCTACACCTTC.

This clone was seen more than once but under ten times. The chain uses TRBV6-1 and TRBJ2-1; the D gene is possibly TRBD1 (6 bases). The CDR3 consists of 12 residues. Trimming took off 8 bases at V and 12 bases at J, with 17 bases between the two ends. Germline lookup yields CDR1 MNHNS and CDR2 SASEGT. CDR3 nucleotides: TGTGCCAGCTCGCGTTTGGACAGTCGGCAGTTCTTC. It translates to CASSRLDSRQFF.

This clone was seen a few times. The chain links TRBV28 to TRBJ2-6; D gene uncertain. The V gene's germline CDR1 is MDHEN and CDR2 SYDVKM. The length of the CDR3 is 15 residues. The germline V and J ends were trimmed by 5 bases and 0 bases, with 8 bases remaining between them. In DNA, the CDR3 is TGTGCCAGCAGTGTTAGTATCTCTGGGGCCAACGTCCTGACTTTC. This encodes CASSVSISGANVLTF.

V usage is TRBV23-1 and J usage is TRBJ2-1; D unresolved. TRBV23-1 is reported as an ORF; its role is uncertain. V was shortened by 0 bases and J by 11 bases, with 11 bases between the two germline ends. CDR3 size: 13 residues. The CDR3 loop reads CASSQSRPSQQFF. CDR3 bases: TGCGCCAGCAGTCAATCGCGCCCATCCCAGCAGTTCTTC.

This clone was seen only a few times. For the CDR3, the DNA is TGTGCCAGTAGTAATAACCCCCAGACAGACCAGCCCCAGCATTTT. It is translated as CASSNNPQTDQPQHF. J is TRBJ1-5 and V is TRBV19, with TRBD1 as a possible D gene (5 bases). The CDR3 is made up of 15 amino acids. Trimming stripped 4 bases from V and 7 bases from J, with 17 bases between. The germline gives CDR1 LNHDA, CDR2 SQIVND (reference sequence).

This clone was seen more than once but under ten times. The chain links TRBV9 to TRBJ2-2; D uncertain. The V and J ends lost 1 base and 6 bases respectively, with 7 bases between them. The germline V gene has CDR1 SGDLS and CDR2 YYNGEE. The CDR3 loop spans 13 amino acids. Here the CDR3 DNA reads TGTGCCAGCAGCGTACTGGCATCCGGGGAGCTGTTTTTT. Translation: CASSVLASGELFF.

The chain links TRBV2 to TRBJ2-1; 9 bases fit TRBD2. With 2 bases clipped from V and 5 bases from J, the junction kept 7 bases outside the gene matches. The germline CDR1 and CDR2 sequences are SNHLY and FYNNEI. CDR3 length equals 16 residues. DNA of the CDR3: TGTGCCAGCAGTGAATCCGGGACTAGCAATGACAATGAGCAGTTCTTC. Encoded protein: CASSESGTSNDNEQFF.

There are a few counts of this clone. The chain has TRBV5-6 and TRBJ2-3, with 7 bases aligning to TRBD2. V dropped 4 bases and J dropped 2; count of bases not matched to a gene: 7. This CDR3 is built from 15 residues. CDR1 and CDR2 (germline): SGHDT, YYEEEE. The CDR3 sequence is CASSPGLVVTDTQYF. CDR3 in DNA: TGTGCCAGCAGCCCCGGACTAGTGGTCACAGATACGCAGTATTTT.

This chain links TRBV5-1 with TRBJ1-6, with D hard to call. Trimming left V 4 bases short and J 11 bases short, with 13 bases between. Germline V gene data show CDR1 as SGHRS and CDR2 as YFSETQ. The CDR3 loop spans 13 amino acids. The DNA for the CDR3 is TGCGCCAGCAGCGCTGACGACTTTGCACCCCTCCACTTT. It codes for CASSADDFAPLHF.